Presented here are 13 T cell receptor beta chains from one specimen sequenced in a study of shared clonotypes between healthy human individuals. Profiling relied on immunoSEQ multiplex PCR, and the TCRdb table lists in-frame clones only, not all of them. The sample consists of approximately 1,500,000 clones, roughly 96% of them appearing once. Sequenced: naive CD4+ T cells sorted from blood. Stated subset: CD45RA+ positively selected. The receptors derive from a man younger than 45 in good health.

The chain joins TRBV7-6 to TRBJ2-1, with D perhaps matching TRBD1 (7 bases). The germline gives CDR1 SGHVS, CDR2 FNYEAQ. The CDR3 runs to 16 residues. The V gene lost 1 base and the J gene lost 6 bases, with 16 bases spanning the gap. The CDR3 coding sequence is TGTGCCAGCAGCTTAGGTGGCGGGACAGCTGGCAATGAGCAGTTCTTC. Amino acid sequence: CASSLGGGTAGNEQFF. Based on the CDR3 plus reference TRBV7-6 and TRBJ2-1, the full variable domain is GAGVSQSPRYKVTKRGQDVALRCDPISGHVSLYWYRQALGQGPEFLTYFNYEAQQDKSGLPNDRFSAERPEGSISTLTIQRTEQRDSAMYRCASSLGGGTAGNEQFFGPGTRLTVL.

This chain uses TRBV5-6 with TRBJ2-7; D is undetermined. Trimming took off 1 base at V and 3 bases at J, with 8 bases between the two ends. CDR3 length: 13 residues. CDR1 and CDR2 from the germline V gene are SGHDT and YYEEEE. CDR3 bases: TGTGCCAGCAGCTTGCGAGGTGTCTACGAGCAGTACTTC. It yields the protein CASSLRGVYEQYF. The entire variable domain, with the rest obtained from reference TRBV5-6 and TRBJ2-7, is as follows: DAGVTQSPTHLIKTRGQQVTLRCSPKSGHDTVSWYQQALGQGPQFIFQYYEEEERQRGNFPDRFSGHQFPNYSSELNVNALLLGDSALYLCASSLRGVYEQYFGPGTRLTVT.

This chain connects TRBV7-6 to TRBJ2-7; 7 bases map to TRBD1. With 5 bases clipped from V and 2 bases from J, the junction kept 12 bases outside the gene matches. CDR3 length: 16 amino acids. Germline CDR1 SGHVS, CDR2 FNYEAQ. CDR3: CASSADDGDSPYEQYF. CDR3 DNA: TGTGCCAGCAGCGCCGACGATGGGGACAGCCCCTACGAGCAGTACTTC. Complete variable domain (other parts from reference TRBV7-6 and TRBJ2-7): GAGVSQSPRYKVTKRGQDVALRCDPISGHVSLYWYRQALGQGPEFLTYFNYEAQQDKSGLPNDRFSAERPEGSISTLTIQRTEQRDSAMYRCASSADDGDSPYEQYFGPGTRLTVT.

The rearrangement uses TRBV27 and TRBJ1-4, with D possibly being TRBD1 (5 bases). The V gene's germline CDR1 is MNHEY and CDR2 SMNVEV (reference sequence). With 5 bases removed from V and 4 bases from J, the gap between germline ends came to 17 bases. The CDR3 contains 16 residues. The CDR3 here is CASSLRFGGFNEKLFF. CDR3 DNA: TGTGCCAGCAGTCTCCGCTTTGGGGGGTTTAATGAAAAACTGTTTTTT. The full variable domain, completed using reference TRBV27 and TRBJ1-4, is EAQVTQNPRYLITVTGKKLTVTCSQNMNHEYMSWYRQDPGLGLRQIYYSMNVEVTDKGDVPEGYKVSRKEKRNFPLILESPSPNQTSLYFCASSLRFGGFNEKLFFGSGTQLSVL.

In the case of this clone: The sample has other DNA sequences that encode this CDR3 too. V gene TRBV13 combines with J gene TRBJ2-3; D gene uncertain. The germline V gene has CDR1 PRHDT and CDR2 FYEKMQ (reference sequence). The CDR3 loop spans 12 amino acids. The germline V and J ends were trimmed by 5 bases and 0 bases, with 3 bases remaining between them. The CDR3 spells CASSLSTDTQYF. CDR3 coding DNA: TGTGCCAGCAGCCTGAGCACAGATACGCAGTATTTT.

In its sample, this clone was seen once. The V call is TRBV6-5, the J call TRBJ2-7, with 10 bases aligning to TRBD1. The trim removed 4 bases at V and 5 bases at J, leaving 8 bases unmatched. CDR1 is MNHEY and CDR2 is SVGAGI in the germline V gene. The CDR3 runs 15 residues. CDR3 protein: CASSLTGTGAHEQYF. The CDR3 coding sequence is TGTGCCAGCAGTTTAACCGGGACAGGGGCCCACGAGCAGTACTTC.

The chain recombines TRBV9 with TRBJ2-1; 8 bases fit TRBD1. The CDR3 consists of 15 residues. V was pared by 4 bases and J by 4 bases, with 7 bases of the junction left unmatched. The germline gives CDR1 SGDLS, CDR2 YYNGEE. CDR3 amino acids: CASSLRDRQYNEQFF. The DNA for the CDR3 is TGTGCCAGCAGCTTAAGGGACAGGCAGTACAATGAGCAGTTCTTC.

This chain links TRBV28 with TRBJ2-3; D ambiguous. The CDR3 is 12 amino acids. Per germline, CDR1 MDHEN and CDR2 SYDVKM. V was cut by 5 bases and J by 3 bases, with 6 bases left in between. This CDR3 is CASSRVTDTQYF. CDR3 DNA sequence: TGTGCCAGCAGTCGAGTGACAGATACGCAGTATTTT.

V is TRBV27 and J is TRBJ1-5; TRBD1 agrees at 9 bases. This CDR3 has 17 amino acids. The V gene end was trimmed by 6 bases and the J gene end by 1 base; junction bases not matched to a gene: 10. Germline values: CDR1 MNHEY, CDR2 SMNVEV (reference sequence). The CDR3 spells CASRPGQGDRSNQPQHF. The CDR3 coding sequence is TGTGCCAGCAGGCCGGGACAGGGCGACCGGAGCAATCAGCCCCAGCATTTT.

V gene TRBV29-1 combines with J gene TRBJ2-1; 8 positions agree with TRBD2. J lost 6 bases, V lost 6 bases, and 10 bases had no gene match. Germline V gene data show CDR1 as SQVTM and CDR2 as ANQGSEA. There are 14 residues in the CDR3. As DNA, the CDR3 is TGCAGCGTGGGGAGACTAGCGTGGGCCAATGAGCAGTTCTTC. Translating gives CSVGRLAWANEQFF.

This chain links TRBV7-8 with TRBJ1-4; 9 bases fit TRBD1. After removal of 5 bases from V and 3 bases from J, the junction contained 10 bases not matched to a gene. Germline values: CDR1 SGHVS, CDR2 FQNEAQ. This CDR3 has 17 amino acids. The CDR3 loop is CASSRVTGGGPNEKLFF. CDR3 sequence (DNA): TGTGCCAGCAGCCGAGTGACAGGGGGGGGACCTAATGAAAAACTGTTTTTT.

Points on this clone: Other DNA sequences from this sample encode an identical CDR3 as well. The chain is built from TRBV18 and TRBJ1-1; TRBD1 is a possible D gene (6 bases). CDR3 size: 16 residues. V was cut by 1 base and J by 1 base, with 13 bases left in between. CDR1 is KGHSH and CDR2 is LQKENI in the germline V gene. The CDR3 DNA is TGTGCCAGCTCACCACGGACGGGGGGGCGGAACACTGAAGCTTTCTTT. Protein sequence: CASSPRTGGRNTEAFF.

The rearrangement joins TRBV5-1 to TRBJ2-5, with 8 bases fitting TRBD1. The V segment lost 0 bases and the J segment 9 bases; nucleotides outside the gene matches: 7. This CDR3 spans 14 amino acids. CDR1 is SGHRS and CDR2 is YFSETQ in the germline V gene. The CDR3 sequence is CASSLAGQGSAQYF. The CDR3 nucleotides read TGCGCCAGCAGCTTGGCCGGACAGGGATCGGCCCAGTACTTC. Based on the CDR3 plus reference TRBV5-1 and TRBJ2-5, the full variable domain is KAGVTQTPRYLIKTRGQQVTLSCSPISGHRSVSWYQQTPGQGLQFLFEYFSETQRNKGNFPGRFSGRQFSNSRSEMNVSTLELGDSALYLCASSLAGQGSAQYFGPGTRLLVL.